The 31 T cell receptor beta chains in this list originate from one sample, sequenced in a study of cytomegalovirus exposure and HLA in healthy donors. Here immunoSEQ multiplex PCR was the method, and the copy in TCRdb shows in-frame clones only, minus some. The sample consists of 200,000 or so clones, roughly 88% of them appearing once. The sequenced material came from PBMCs. Source of these receptors: a woman under 30 in good health and CMV-seronegative.

The chain has TRBV4-1 and TRBJ2-2; no definite D call. This CDR3 is built from 15 residues. The V end was cut by 0 bases, the J end by 0 bases, with 5 bases between. Germline loops: CDR1 MGHRA, CDR2 YSYEKL. The CDR3 here is CASSQDGTNTGELFF. In DNA, the CDR3 is TGCGCCAGCAGCCAAGACGGTACGAACACCGGGGAGCTGTTTTTT.

The chain employs TRBV27 and TRBJ2-7; 8 bases agree with TRBD2. Germline V gives CDR1 MNHEY, CDR2 SMNVEV (reference sequence). After removal of 4 bases from V and 3 bases from J, the junction contained 8 bases not matched to a gene. The CDR3 loop spans 15 amino acids. CDR3 sequence reads: CASSSRSGRGYEQYF. DNA of the CDR3: TGTGCCAGCAGTTCCCGCAGCGGGAGAGGCTACGAGCAGTACTTC.

This chain uses TRBV27 with TRBJ1-4; 7 bases are shared with TRBD1. V was clipped by 5 bases and J by 5 bases; unmatched bases: 11. The CDR3 sequence is 16 residues long. Germline values: CDR1 MNHEY, CDR2 SMNVEV (reference sequence). Here the CDR3 reads CASSHTGVGPNEKLFF. The CDR3 nucleotides read TGTGCCAGCAGTCACACAGGGGTGGGTCCAAATGAAAAACTGTTTTTT.

The chain links TRBV7-8 to TRBJ2-7; D is perhaps TRBD2 (6 bases). The CDR3 is 16 amino acids. The V end was cut by 5 bases, the J end by 2 bases, with 19 bases between. Germline CDR1 reads SGHVS; CDR2 reads FQNEAQ. CDR3 sequence (DNA): TGTGCCAGCAGCCCCAAGGTTGGGGCGGGAACCTACGAGCAGTACTTC. It yields the protein CASSPKVGAGTYEQYF.

This clone was seen only once. This chain connects TRBV13 to TRBJ1-1; TRBD1 matches at 9 bases. This CDR3 has 13 residues. Losses at the gene ends were 5 bases for V and 10 bases for J; bases not matched to a gene: 8. Germline loops: CDR1 PRHDT, CDR2 FYEKMQ (reference sequence). This CDR3 is CASSQGTGPGAFF. The DNA for the CDR3 is TGTGCCAGCAGCCAGGGGACAGGGCCGGGAGCTTTCTTT.

The chain has TRBV2 and TRBJ2-1; possibly TRBD2 for D (5 bases). Trimming took off 2 bases at V and 6 bases at J, with 8 bases between the two ends. From germline, CDR1 is SNHLY and CDR2 FYNNEI. The CDR3 covers 13 residues. The CDR3 spells CASSETGVNEQFF. For the CDR3, the DNA is TGTGCCAGCAGTGAAACCGGGGTCAATGAGCAGTTCTTC.

V usage is TRBV19 and J usage is TRBJ2-4, with D tentatively TRBD1 (5 bases). The V end was cut by 2 bases, the J end by 5 bases, with 10 bases between. Per the germline V gene, CDR1 is LNHDA and CDR2 is SQIVND (reference sequence). The CDR3 contains 14 residues. CDR3 sequence (DNA): TGTGCCAGTAGTATATGGGGCGGCGAAAACATTCAGTACTTC. Its protein is CASSIWGGENIQYF. The whole variable domain, remainder taken from reference TRBV19 and TRBJ2-4, is DGGITQSPKYLFRKEGQNVTLSCEQNLNHDAMYWYRQDPGQGLRLIYYSQIVNDFQKGDIAEGYSVSREKKESFPLTVTSAQKNPTAFYLCASSIWGGENIQYFGAGTRLSVL.

The chain uses TRBV19 and TRBJ2-7, with 8 bases that match TRBD2. Trimming removed 1 base from V and 3 bases from J; junction bases left unmatched: 8. The CDR3 runs 16 residues. Germline CDR1 is LNHDA and CDR2 is SQIVND (reference sequence). The CDR3 sequence is CASSIGGGLAGYEQYF. The DNA for the CDR3 is TGTGCCAGTAGTATAGGCGGAGGGCTAGCGGGCTACGAGCAGTACTTC.

The CDR3 here is CASSVRKRSGAHEQFF. The CDR3 DNA follows: TGTGCCAGCAGCGTAAGGAAGCGGAGCGGGGCCCATGAGCAGTTCTTC. This rearrangement joins TRBV9 to TRBJ2-1, with 7 bases aligning to TRBD2. J lost 8 bases, V lost 1 base, and 12 bases had no gene match. Looked up from germline, CDR1 is SGDLS and CDR2 is YYNGEE. The CDR3 length is 16 residues. The variable domain in full, with the rest retrieved from reference TRBV9 and TRBJ2-1, is DSGVTQTPKHLITATGQRVTLRCSPRSGDLSVYWYQQSLDQGLQFLIQYYNGEERAKGNILERFSAQQFPDLHSELNLSSLELGDSALYFCASSVRKRSGAHEQFFGPGTRLTVL.

This chain connects TRBV4-3 to TRBJ1-3; 7 bases align to TRBD1. V was pared by 4 bases and J by 3 bases, with 3 bases of the junction left unmatched. Per the germline V gene, CDR1 is LGHNA and CDR2 is YSLEER. The CDR3 spans 14 residues. Here the CDR3 reads CASSPTGSGNTIYF. DNA for the CDR3: TGCGCCAGCAGCCCGACAGGGAGTGGAAACACCATATATTTT.

The chain combines TRBV27 with TRBJ2-7, with a tentative D call TRBD1 (6 bases). The CDR3 loop spans 13 amino acids. Germline CDR1 MNHEY, CDR2 SMNVEV (reference sequence). V lost 0 bases and J lost 9, with 12 bases in between. The CDR3 region is CASSLSIGGPQYF. CDR3 DNA sequence: TGTGCCAGCAGTTTATCGATTGGGGGCCCGCAGTACTTC.

The chain links TRBV10-3 to TRBJ2-7; 8 nucleotides align to TRBD2. Germline assignment: CDR1 ENHRY and CDR2 SYGVKD. The junction had 11 bases not matched to a gene; V was cut back by 6 bases and J by 4 bases. This CDR3 contains 15 residues. CDR3 coding DNA: TGTGCCATCAGGGATGAGACTAGCGACATATACGAGCAGTACTTC. It translates to CAIRDETSDIYEQYF.

The rearrangement uses TRBV15 and TRBJ2-7; TRBD1 agrees at 9 bases. The CDR3 extends over 18 amino acids. In germline, CDR1 is LNHNV, CDR2 YYDKDF (reference sequence). The V segment lost 3 bases and the J segment 4 bases; nucleotides outside the gene matches: 16. The CDR3 spells CATSSPSFRGTGKYEQYF. CDR3 nucleotide sequence: TGTGCCACCAGCAGTCCTAGCTTTAGGGGGACAGGGAAATACGAGCAGTACTTC. Based on the CDR3 plus reference TRBV15 and TRBJ2-7, the full variable domain is DAMVIQNPRYQVTQFGKPVTLSCSQTLNHNVMYWYQQKSSQAPKLLFHYYDKDFNNEADTPDNFQSRRPNTSFCFLDIRSPGLGDTAMYLCATSSPSFRGTGKYEQYFGPGTRLTVT.

This chain links TRBV18 with TRBJ2-4, with 7 bases lining up with TRBD2. From germline, CDR1 is KGHSH and CDR2 LQKENI. The CDR3 sequence is 15 residues long. V dropped 5 bases and J dropped 0; count of bases not matched to a gene: 4. CDR3 loop: CASSRLAEAKNIQYF. CDR3 coding DNA: TGTGCCAGCTCAAGACTAGCCGAAGCCAAAAACATTCAGTACTTC.

This chain joins TRBV9 and TRBJ2-1; 10 bases align to TRBD2. This CDR3 has 16 residues. CDR1 and CDR2 (germline): SGDLS, YYNGEE. J gave up 1 base and V 2 bases, and 3 bases lay outside the gene matches. The CDR3 protein is CASSVLLAGSYNEQFF. The CDR3 DNA is TGTGCCAGCAGCGTCCTACTAGCGGGGTCCTACAATGAGCAGTTCTTC.

Only one count was recorded for this clone. V gene TRBV19 combines with J gene TRBJ2-1, with 14 bases fitting TRBD2. With 5 bases clipped from V and 1 base from J, the junction kept 7 bases outside the gene matches. CDR3 length: 18 amino acids. Germline lookup yields CDR1 LNHDA and CDR2 SQIVND (reference sequence). For the CDR3, the DNA is TGTGCCAGTAGTGGGGGACTAGCGGGAGAAAGGTCCTACAATGAGCAGTTCTTC. This encodes CASSGGLAGERSYNEQFF.

The chain uses TRBV27 and TRBJ2-1; 8 bases are shared with TRBD1. The CDR3 sequence is 14 residues long. Germline V gene data show CDR1 as MNHEY and CDR2 as SMNVEV (reference sequence). V shed 9 bases, J shed 9 bases, and the junction held 13 bases outside the gene matches. For the CDR3, the DNA is TGTGCCAGTAGAGATCGACAGGGGCCGGGTGAGCAGTTCTTC. Protein: CASRDRQGPGEQFF.

This clone was recorded only once. The V gene is TRBV10-2, the J gene TRBJ2-1; D is possibly TRBD1 (5 bases). The V and J ends lost 7 bases and 6 bases respectively, with 16 bases between them. The germline V gene encodes CDR1 WSHSY and CDR2 SAAADI. CDR3 length equals 14 residues. CDR3 protein: CASTFRGLINEQFF. In nucleotides, the CDR3 is TGCGCCAGCACGTTTAGGGGATTAATCAATGAGCAGTTCTTC.

CDR3 nucleotide sequence: TGCGCCAGCAGCCAACAGGGGGGGGCAGATACGCAGTATTTT. It encodes CASSQQGGADTQYF. This chain links TRBV5-1 with TRBJ2-3, with D possibly being TRBD1 (8 bases). V lost 4 bases and J 4 bases, leaving 13 bases between the germline ends. Germline-derived CDR1 and CDR2 are SGHRS and YFSETQ. The CDR3 runs 14 residues.

V is TRBV7-9 and J is TRBJ2-6; TRBD1 matches at 8 bases. CDR3 size: 18 residues. Germline V lookup: CDR1 SEHNR, CDR2 FQNEAQ (reference sequence). Trimming took 2 bases from V and 0 from J; bases not matched to a gene: 6. The CDR3 nucleotides read TGTGCCAGCAGCTTACGGACAGGGCTAAGCTCTGGGGCCAACGTCCTGACTTTC. It is translated as CASSLRTGLSSGANVLTF.

This clone is a singleton in its sample. The chain links TRBV10-2 to TRBJ2-1; weak D call: TRBD2 (5 bases). CDR1 and CDR2 from the germline V gene are WSHSY and SAAADI. This CDR3 is built from 15 residues. V was clipped by 7 bases and J by 0 bases, with 13 bases between them. The CDR3 reads CASTRSASSYNEQFF. The CDR3 coding sequence is TGCGCCAGCACCCGTAGCGCGAGCTCCTACAATGAGCAGTTCTTC.

The chain has TRBV5-6 and TRBJ1-2; 12 positions agree with TRBD1. This CDR3 has 12 amino acids. Germline CDR1 is SGHDT and CDR2 is YYEEEE. V gave up 4 bases and J gave up 13 bases; unmatched junction bases: 5. The CDR3 protein is CASSGTGGFLTF. CDR3 bases: TGTGCCAGCAGCGGGACAGGGGGCTTTCTCACCTTC.

The CDR3 loop reads CASSPIVSPGEQYF. Written as DNA, the CDR3 is TGTGCCAGCAGCCCGATCGTGAGCCCGGGGGAGCAGTACTTC. The gene calls are TRBV7-8 and TRBJ2-7; possible D gene TRBD2, 5 bases. CDR1 is SGHVS, CDR2 FQNEAQ, per germline. The V end lost 5 bases, the J end lost 7 bases, and 18 bases lay between the germline ends. The CDR3 has 14 amino acids.

This chain links TRBV5-6 with TRBJ2-6; the D is unclear. Trimming left V 3 bases short and J 3 bases short, with 7 bases between. The CDR3 spans 14 residues. Germline V CDR1 and CDR2: SGHDT, YYEEEE. CDR3 sequence: CASSSFVGANVLTF. The CDR3 DNA sequence: TGTGCCAGCAGCTCTTTTGTTGGGGCCAACGTCCTGACTTTC.

The CDR3 DNA sequence: TGTGCCAGCAGGGGACTAGCGGGGAGCACAGATACGCAGTATTTT. Translating gives CASRGLAGSTDTQYF. This sequence joins TRBV27 and TRBJ2-3; 13 nucleotides match TRBD2. Germline lookup yields CDR1 MNHEY and CDR2 SMNVEV (reference sequence). V shed 6 bases, J shed 0 bases, and the junction held 0 bases outside the gene matches. This CDR3 comprises 15 residues.

V gene TRBV29-1 combines with J gene TRBJ2-7; D ambiguous. The CDR3 is made up of 13 amino acids. V was trimmed by 2 bases and J by 0 bases, leaving 8 bases between them. Germline V gene lookup returns CDR1 SQVTM and CDR2 ANQGSEA. CDR3 sequence (DNA): TGCAGCGTTGAAACGGAGAGCTCCTACGAGCAGTACTTC. This translates into CSVETESSYEQYF.

The chain carries TRBV7-9 and TRBJ2-5; TRBD2 matches 10 bases. J lost 3 bases, V lost 5 bases, and 12 bases had no gene match. CDR1 SEHNR and CDR2 FQNEAQ come from the germline V gene (reference sequence). The CDR3 runs to 17 residues. As DNA, the CDR3 is TGTGCCAGCAGCCCAAGGCCCAGACTAGCGGGTGAAGAGACCCAGTACTTC. Amino acid sequence: CASSPRPRLAGEETQYF.

The gene calls are TRBV7-6 and TRBJ2-1; 8 bases align to TRBD2. Trimming cost V 5 bases and J 2 bases; bases outside gene matches: 8. Germline loops: CDR1 SGHVS, CDR2 FNYEAQ. This CDR3 has 16 amino acids. As DNA, the CDR3 is TGTGCCAGCAGCCCGTTGTTAGCGGGAACCTACAATGAGCAGTTCTTC. Protein sequence: CASSPLLAGTYNEQFF.

The genes are TRBV27 and TRBJ2-1; 9 bases match TRBD2. This CDR3 is built from 15 residues. V trimming: 10 bases; J trimming: 5 bases; junction bases outside the gene matches: 12. The germline V gene has CDR1 MNHEY and CDR2 SMNVEV (reference sequence). The chain's CDR3 is CATQISGRSDNEQFF. The CDR3 nucleotides read TGTGCCACCCAAATCAGCGGGAGGTCGGACAATGAGCAGTTCTTC.

V gene TRBV19 combines with J gene TRBJ2-2, with a weak D call TRBD1 (7 bases). The germline CDR1 and CDR2 sequences are LNHDA and SQIVND (reference sequence). The length of the CDR3 is 15 residues. The V end was cut by 3 bases, the J end by 5 bases, with 13 bases between. As DNA, the CDR3 is TGTGCCAGTAGTATTGTGCAGGGGGGTACCGGGGAGCTGTTTTTT. Its protein is CASSIVQGGTGELFF. The full variable domain, in which reference TRBV19 and TRBJ2-2 provide the parts outside the CDR3, is DGGITQSPKYLFRKEGQNVTLSCEQNLNHDAMYWYRQDPGQGLRLIYYSQIVNDFQKGDIAEGYSVSREKKESFPLTVTSAQKNPTAFYLCASSIVQGGTGELFFGEGSRLTVL.

J is TRBJ2-7 and V is TRBV6-5; 8 positions match TRBD2. CDR3 size: 15 residues. Germline CDR1 MNHEY, CDR2 SVGAGI. V lost 10 bases, J lost 1 base, and 12 bases stayed unmatched. In DNA, the CDR3 is TGTGCCACGGGGGGGATGATGAGGGATTCCTACGAGCAGTACTTC. This codes for CATGGMMRDSYEQYF.